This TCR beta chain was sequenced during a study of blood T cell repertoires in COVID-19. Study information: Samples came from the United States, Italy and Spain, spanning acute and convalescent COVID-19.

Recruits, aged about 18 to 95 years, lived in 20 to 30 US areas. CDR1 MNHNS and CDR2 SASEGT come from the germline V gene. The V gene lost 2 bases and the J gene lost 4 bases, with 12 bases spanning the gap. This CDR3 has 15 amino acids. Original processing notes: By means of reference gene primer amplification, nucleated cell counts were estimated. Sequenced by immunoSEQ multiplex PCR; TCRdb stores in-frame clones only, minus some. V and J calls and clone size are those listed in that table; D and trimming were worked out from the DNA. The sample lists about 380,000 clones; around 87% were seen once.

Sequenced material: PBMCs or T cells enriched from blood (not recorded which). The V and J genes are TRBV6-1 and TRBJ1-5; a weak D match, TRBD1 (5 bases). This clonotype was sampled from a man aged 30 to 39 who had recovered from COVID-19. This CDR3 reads CASSEPGRENQPQHF. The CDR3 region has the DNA TGTGCCAGCAGTGAACCAGGGAGGGAGAATCAGCCCCAGCATTTT.